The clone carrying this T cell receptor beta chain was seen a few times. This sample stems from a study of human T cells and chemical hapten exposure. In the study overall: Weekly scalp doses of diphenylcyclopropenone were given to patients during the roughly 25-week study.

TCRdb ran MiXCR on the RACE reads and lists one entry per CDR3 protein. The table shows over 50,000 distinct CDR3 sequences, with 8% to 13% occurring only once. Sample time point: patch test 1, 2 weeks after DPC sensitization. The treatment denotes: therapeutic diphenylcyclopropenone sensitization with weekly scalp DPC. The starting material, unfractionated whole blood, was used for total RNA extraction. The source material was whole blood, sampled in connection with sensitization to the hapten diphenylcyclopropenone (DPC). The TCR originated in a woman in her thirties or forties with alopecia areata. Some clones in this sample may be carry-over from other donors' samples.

The CDR3 here is CASSLRGNTGELFF. Written as DNA, the CDR3 is TGTGCCAGCAGCTTGAGAGGAAACACCGGGGAGCTGTTTTTT. The rearrangement joins TRBV5-5 to TRBJ2-2; D is uncertain. Germline V gene data show CDR1 as SGHKS and CDR2 as YYEKEE (reference sequence). With 1 base removed from V and 2 bases from J, the gap between germline ends came to 6 bases. The CDR3 totals 14 residues.